Listed here are 6 T cell receptor beta chains from one sample, sequenced in a study of T-cell reconstitution after alpha-beta-depleted transplantation in children. Unique molecular identifiers tagged the TCRbeta library. A single record per CDR3 protein comes from TCRdb applying MiXCR to the PCR reads. The data show about 350,000 distinct CDR3 sequences, with roughly 13% seen just once and roughly 4.3% held by the top ten. The source was PBMCs, collected from the stem cell graft. These receptors all come from a human donor who donated a stem cell graft to a child with Fanconi anemia.

This sequence joins TRBV6-2 or TRBV6-3 and TRBJ1-1; D is ambiguous. Trimming removed 6 bases at V and 0 bases at J, with 14 bases between. The CDR3 runs 15 residues. Germline CDR1 reads MNHEY; CDR2 reads SVGEGT. The CDR3 nucleotides read TGTGCCAGCAGAACAGCCCTATTCATGAACACTGAAGCTTTCTTT. Translated, it gives CASRTALFMNTEAFF.

This clonotype was seen repeatedly, ten times or more. The chain uses TRBV5-1 and TRBJ1-1; 8 bases are shared with TRBD1. Per germline, CDR1 SGHRS and CDR2 YFSETQ. J gave up 10 bases and V 0 bases, and 8 bases lay outside the gene matches. The CDR3 loop spans 14 amino acids. CDR3 coding DNA: TGCGCCAGCAGCTTGGACCCCGGACAGGGTAGAGCTTTCTTT. This encodes CASSLDPGQGRAFF.

This clonotype showed up just a few times. The V gene is TRBV6-2 or TRBV6-3, the J gene TRBJ1-1; a possible D gene is TRBD1 (5 bases). The length of the CDR3 is 15 residues. With 7 bases removed from V and 1 base from J, the gap between germline ends came to 16 bases. Germline CDR1 is MNHEY and CDR2 is SVGEGT. The CDR3 protein is CASTPLGQGNTEAFF. As DNA, the CDR3 is TGTGCCAGCACCCCATTGGGGCAGGGGAACACTGAAGCTTTCTTT.

This clonotype was counted only a few times. J is TRBJ2-4 and V is TRBV12-3 or TRBV12-4; tentatively, D is TRBD1 or TRBD2 (5 bases each). The ends were cut back, 3 bases at V and 6 bases at J, with 21 bases in the middle. The CDR3 extends over 17 amino acids. CDR3 coding DNA: TGTGCCAGCAGTTTGGAAGAGGGGATCGGTGTGGGAAACATTCAGTACTTC. Protein product: CASSLEEGIGVGNIQYF.

There are a few counts of this clonotype. This chain joins TRBV5-8 and TRBJ2-3; D perhaps matches TRBD2 (5 bases). The germline gives CDR1 SGHTS, CDR2 YDEGEE. The CDR3 is made up of 12 amino acids. Trimming shortened V by 5 bases and J by 11 bases, and 15 bases separated the two germline ends. CDR3 coding DNA: TGTGCCAGCAGTTTGACCGCCGAGGGGCAGTATTTT. Residues: CASSLTAEGQYF.

The sample holds many counts of this clonotype. The chain couples TRBV7-6 to TRBJ1-3; D gene uncertain. Trimming left V 5 bases short and J 0 bases short, with 8 bases between. The CDR3 runs 14 residues. CDR1 and CDR2 (germline): SGHVS, FNYEAQ. CDR3 sequence: CASSPGDSGNTIYF. Written as DNA, the CDR3 is TGTGCCAGCAGCCCTGGGGACTCTGGAAACACCATATATTTT.